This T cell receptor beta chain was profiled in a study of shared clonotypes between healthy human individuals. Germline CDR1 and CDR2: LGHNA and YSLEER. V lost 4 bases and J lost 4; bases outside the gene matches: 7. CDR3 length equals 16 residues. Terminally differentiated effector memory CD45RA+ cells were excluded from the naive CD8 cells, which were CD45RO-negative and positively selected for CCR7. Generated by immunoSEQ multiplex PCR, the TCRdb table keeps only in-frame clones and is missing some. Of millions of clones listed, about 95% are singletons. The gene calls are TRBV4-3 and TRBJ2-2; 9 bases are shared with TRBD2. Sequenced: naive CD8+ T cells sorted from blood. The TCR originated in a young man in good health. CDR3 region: CASSPESGRITGELFF. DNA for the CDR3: TGCGCCAGCAGCCCCGAGAGCGGGAGGATCACCGGGGAGCTGTTTTTT.